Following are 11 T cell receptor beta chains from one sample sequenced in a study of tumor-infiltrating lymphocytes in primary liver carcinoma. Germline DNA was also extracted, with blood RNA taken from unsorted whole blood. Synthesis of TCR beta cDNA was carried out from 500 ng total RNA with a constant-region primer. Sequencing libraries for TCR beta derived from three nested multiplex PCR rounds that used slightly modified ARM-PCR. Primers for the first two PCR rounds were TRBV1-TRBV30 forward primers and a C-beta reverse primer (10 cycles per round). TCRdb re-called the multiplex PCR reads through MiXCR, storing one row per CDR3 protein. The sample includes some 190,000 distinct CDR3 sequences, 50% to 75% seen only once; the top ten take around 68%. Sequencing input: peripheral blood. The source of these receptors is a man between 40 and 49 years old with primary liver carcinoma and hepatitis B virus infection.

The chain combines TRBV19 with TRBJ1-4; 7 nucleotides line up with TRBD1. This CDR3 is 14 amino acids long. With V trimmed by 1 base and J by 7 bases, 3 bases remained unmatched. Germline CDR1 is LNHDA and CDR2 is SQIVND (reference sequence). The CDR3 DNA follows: TGTGCCAGTAGTATAGGGACAGGACCTGAAAAACTGTTTTTT. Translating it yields CASSIGTGPEKLFF.

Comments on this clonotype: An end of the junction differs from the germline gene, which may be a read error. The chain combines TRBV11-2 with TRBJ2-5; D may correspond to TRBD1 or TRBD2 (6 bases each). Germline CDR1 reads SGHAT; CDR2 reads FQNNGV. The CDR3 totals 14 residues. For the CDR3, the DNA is TGTGCCTGCAGCTTAGCCGGGGGCGGGGAGACCCAGTACTTC. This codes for CACSLAGGGETQYF. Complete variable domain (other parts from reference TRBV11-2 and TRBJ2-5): EAGVAQSPRYKIIEKRQSVAFWCNPISGHATLYWYQQILGQGPKLLIQFQNNGVVDDSQLPKDRFSAERLKGVDSTLKIQPAKLEDSAVYLCACSLAGGGETQYFGPGTRLLVL.

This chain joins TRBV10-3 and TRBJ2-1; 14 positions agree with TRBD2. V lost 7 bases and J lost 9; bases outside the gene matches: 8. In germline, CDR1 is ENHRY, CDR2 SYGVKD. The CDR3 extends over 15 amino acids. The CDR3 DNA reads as TGTGCCATCAATAAGGGACTAGCGGGAGAACGTGAGCAGTTCTTC. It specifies CAINKGLAGEREQFF.

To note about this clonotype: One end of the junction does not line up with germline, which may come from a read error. This chain's CDR3 is CASSSAGTQYF. The CDR3 DNA follows: TGTGCCAGCAGTTCGGCAGGGACCCAATACTTC. This chain uses TRBV11-2 with TRBJ2-5, with D perhaps being TRBD1 or TRBD2 (5 bases each). Germline V lookup: CDR1 SGHAT, CDR2 FQNNGV. This CDR3 has 11 amino acids.

CDR3 protein: CASSYSGSYNSPLHF. In nucleotides, the CDR3 is TGTGCCAGCAGTTACTCGGGATCTTATAATTCACCCCTCCACTTT. J is TRBJ1-6 and V is TRBV6-6; D is undetermined. Germline CDR1 MNHNY, CDR2 SVGAGI (reference sequence). This CDR3 comprises 15 residues. V lost 0 bases and J 4 bases, leaving 7 bases between the germline ends.

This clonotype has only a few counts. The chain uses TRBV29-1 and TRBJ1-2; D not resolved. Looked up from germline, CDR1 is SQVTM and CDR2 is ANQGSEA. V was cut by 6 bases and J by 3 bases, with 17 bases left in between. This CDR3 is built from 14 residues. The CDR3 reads CSVYSPNDHYGYTF. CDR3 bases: TGCAGCGTGTACAGCCCCAATGACCACTATGGCTACACCTTC. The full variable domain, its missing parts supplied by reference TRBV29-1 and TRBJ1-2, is SAVISQKPSRDICQRGTSLTIQCQVDSQVTMMFWYRQQPGQSLTLIATANQGSEATYESGFVIDKFPISRPNLTFSTLTVSNMSPEDSSIYLCSVYSPNDHYGYTFGSGTRLTVV.

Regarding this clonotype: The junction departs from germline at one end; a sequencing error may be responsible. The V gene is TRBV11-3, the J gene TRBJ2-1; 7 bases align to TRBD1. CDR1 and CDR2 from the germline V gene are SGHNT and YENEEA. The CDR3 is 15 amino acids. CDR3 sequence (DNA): TGTGCCATCAGCTTAGACAGGGCGGTCGAGGATGAGCAGTTCTTC. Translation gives CAISLDRAVEDEQFF.

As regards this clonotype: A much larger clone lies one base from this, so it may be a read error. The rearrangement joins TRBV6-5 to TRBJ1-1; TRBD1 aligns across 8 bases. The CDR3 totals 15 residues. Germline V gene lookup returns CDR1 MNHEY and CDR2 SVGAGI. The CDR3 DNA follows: TGTGCCAGCAATTACTCAGGGGGCTTGAACACTGAAGCTTTCTTT. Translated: CASNYSGGLNTEAFF.

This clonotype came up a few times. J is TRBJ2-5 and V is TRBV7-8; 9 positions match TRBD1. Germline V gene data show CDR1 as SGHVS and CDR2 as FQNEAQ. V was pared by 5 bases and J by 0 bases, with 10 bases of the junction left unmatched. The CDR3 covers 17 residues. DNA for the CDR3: TGTGCCAGCAGCCGATCCAACAGGGGGCGTTACCAAGAGACCCAGTACTTC. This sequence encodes CASSRSNRGRYQETQYF.

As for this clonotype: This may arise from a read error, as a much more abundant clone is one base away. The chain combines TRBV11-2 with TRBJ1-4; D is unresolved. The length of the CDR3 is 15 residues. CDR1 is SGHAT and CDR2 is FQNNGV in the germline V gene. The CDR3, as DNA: TGTGTCAGCAGCACACGAGGAGGAACTAATGAAAAACTGTTTTTT. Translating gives CVSSTRGGTNEKLFF. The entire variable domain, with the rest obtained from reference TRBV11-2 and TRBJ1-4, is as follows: EAGVAQSPRYKIIEKRQSVAFWCNPISGHATLYWYQQILGQGPKLLIQFQNNGVVDDSQLPKDRFSAERLKGVDSTLKIQPAKLEDSAVYLCVSSTRGGTNEKLFFGSGTQLSVL.

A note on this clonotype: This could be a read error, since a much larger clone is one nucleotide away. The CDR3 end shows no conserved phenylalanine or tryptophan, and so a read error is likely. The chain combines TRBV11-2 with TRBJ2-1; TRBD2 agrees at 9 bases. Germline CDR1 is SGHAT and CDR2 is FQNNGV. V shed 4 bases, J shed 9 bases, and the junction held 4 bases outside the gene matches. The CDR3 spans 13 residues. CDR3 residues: CASSWGTSIEQFL. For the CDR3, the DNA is TGTGCCAGCAGCTGGGGGACTAGCATTGAGCAGTTCTTA.